A selection of T cell receptor beta chains follows, all from one sample in a study of T-cell reconstitution after alpha-beta-depleted transplantation in children. MiXCR, applied by TCRdb to the PCR reads, yields one record per CDR3 protein. Of some 200,000 distinct CDR3 sequences listed, roughly 6.5% are singletons. The specimen comprised PBMCs, sampled before TCRalphabeta/CD19-depleted stem cell transplant. These receptors originate from a girl in the first two years of life with combined immunodeficiency, due to receive a stem cell transplant. Each CDR3 is given with its conserved first and last residue. D genes are given only for firm matches. Only some rows state a clone size, as once, few, many or a class for expanded clones.

v_gene	abundance	j_gene	d_gene	CDR3aa	CDR3nt
TRBV18	many	TRBJ2-1	NA	CASSPQGRGANEQFF	TGTGCCAGCTCACCACAGGGGAGAGGGGCCAATGAGCAGTTCTTC
TRBV20-1	many	TRBJ2-1	NA	CSAGLINEQFF	TGCAGTGCAGGACTCATTAATGAGCAGTTCTTC
TRBV11-3	many	TRBJ2-2	NA	CASSSYRHSNTGELFF	TGTGCCAGCAGCTCCTACCGGCACTCGAACACCGGGGAGCTGTTTTTT
TRBV7-2	many	TRBJ1-3	NA	CASSLKAGTGNTIYF	TGTGCCAGCAGCCTAAAGGCGGGTACGGGAAACACCATATATTTT
TRBV12-3/TRBV12-4	many	TRBJ1-6	NA	CASSAGGRSTLHF	TGTGCCAGCAGTGCCGGGGGAAGGTCGACCCTCCACTTT
TRBV5-1	NA	TRBJ2-2	NA	CASGFHANTGELFF	TGCGCCAGCGGTTTCCACGCGAACACCGGGGAGCTGTTTTTT
TRBV7-3	few	TRBJ1-1	TRBD1	CASSLTGVATEAFF	TGTGCCAGCAGCTTGACAGGGGTGGCCACTGAAGCTTTCTTT
TRBV7-9	many	TRBJ2-1	NA	CASSYFLDPYNEQFF	TGTGCCAGCAGCTACTTTCTTGATCCCTACAATGAGCAGTTCTTC
TRBV4-1	many	TRBJ2-1	TRBD1	CASSQDGGTVDYNEQFF	TGCGCCAGCAGCCAAGATGGTGGGACAGTGGACTACAATGAGCAGTTCTTC
TRBV6-5	few	TRBJ2-5	NA	CASSYSTQETQYF	TGTGCCAGCAGTTACTCGACCCAAGAGACCCAGTACTTC
TRBV19	many	TRBJ2-3	NA	CASSIASSSTDTQYF	TGTGCCAGTAGTATAGCTAGCTCTAGCACAGATACGCAGTATTTT
TRBV3-1	NA	TRBJ2-1	TRBD2	CASSRLGTSGIGEQFF	TGTGCCAGCAGCCGCCTCGGGACTAGCGGGATCGGTGAGCAGTTCTTC
TRBV5-5	many	TRBJ2-7	TRBD1	CASSPWDRGPYEQYF	TGTGCCAGCAGTCCATGGGACAGGGGCCCCTACGAGCAGTACTTC
TRBV5-1	many	TRBJ2-1	NA	CASSLNREEQFF	TGCGCCAGCAGCTTGAATAGGGAAGAGCAGTTCTTC
TRBV24-1	many	TRBJ1-2	TRBD1	CATEKAPGTGTSNYGYTF	TGTGCCACCGAGAAAGCCCCTGGGACAGGGACATCTAACTATGGCTACACCTTC
TRBV18	many	TRBJ1-1	NA	CASSPPAVGTNTEAFF	TGTGCCAGCTCACCACCGGCAGTTGGGACGAACACTGAAGCTTTCTTT
TRBV27	NA	TRBJ2-5	NA	CASSLEQFGLGNQETQYF	TGTGCCAGCAGTTTAGAGCAATTCGGGCTAGGGAACCAAGAGACCCAGTACTTC
TRBV28	many	TRBJ1-5	TRBD1	CASGVRDSGFGNQPQHF	TGTGCCAGCGGTGTCCGGGACAGCGGTTTTGGAAATCAGCCCCAGCATTTT
TRBV5-1	many	TRBJ2-7	NA	CASSFLDEQYF	TGCGCCAGCAGCTTTCTTGACGAGCAGTACTTC
TRBV7-3	many	TRBJ1-1	NA	CASSLMAPAGALNTEAFF	TGTGCCAGCAGCTTAATGGCCCCCGCAGGGGCCCTGAACACTGAAGCTTTCTTT
TRBV12-3/TRBV12-4	many	TRBJ2-4	NA	CASRDTGGVVEYF	TGTGCCAGCAGAGACACAGGGGGGGTTGTAGAGTACTTC
TRBV7-6	many	TRBJ2-1	TRBD2	CASRSRGDNEQFF	TGTGCCAGCAGGTCTCGGGGGGACAATGAGCAGTTCTTC
TRBV25-1	many	TRBJ1-2	NA	CASRGMGPSLSGYTF	TGTGCCAGCAGGGGGATGGGACCGAGCCTTTCCGGCTACACCTTC
TRBV10-3	many	TRBJ2-7	NA	CAVPDISYEQYF	TGTGCCGTTCCGGACATATCCTACGAGCAGTACTTC
TRBV6-2/TRBV6-3	few	TRBJ1-1	NA	CASSHEGGMNTEAFF	TGTGCCAGCAGTCACGAGGGGGGGATGAACACTGAAGCTTTCTTT
TRBV3-1	few	TRBJ2-1	TRBD2	CASSPGSDSGGIYPYNEQFF	TGTGCCAGCAGCCCTGGATCCGATAGCGGGGGAATATATCCCTACAATGAGCAGTTCTTC
TRBV13	many	TRBJ2-1	NA	CASSLGLATYNEQFF	TGTGCCAGCAGCTTAGGTTTAGCGACCTACAATGAGCAGTTCTTC
TRBV6-5	many	TRBJ2-5	TRBD1	CASSYPGQQETQYF	TGTGCCAGCAGTTACCCGGGACAGCAAGAGACCCAGTACTTC
TRBV9	many	TRBJ1-1	NA	CASSAGVVGGTEAFF	TGTGCCAGCAGCGCGGGGGTTGTGGGCGGAACTGAAGCTTTCTTT
TRBV7-2	many	TRBJ2-7	TRBD2	CASSLRAGASSYEQYF	TGTGCCAGCAGCCTCCGAGCGGGGGCCTCCTCCTACGAGCAGTACTTC
TRBV27	many	TRBJ2-1	NA	CASSLDSANEQFF	TGTGCCAGCAGTTTGGATAGTGCCAATGAGCAGTTCTTC
TRBV14	many	TRBJ1-3	TRBD1	CASSQYEGADTIYF	TGTGCCAGCAGCCAATACGAGGGGGCAGACACCATATATTTT
TRBV5-1	many	TRBJ2-2	TRBD1	CASSFRGQDTGELFF	TGCGCCAGCAGCTTCAGGGGGCAAGACACCGGGGAGCTGTTTTTT
TRBV6-2/TRBV6-3	many	TRBJ2-2	TRBD1	CASRDGTVGTGELFF	TGTGCCAGCAGAGACGGGACAGTCGGCACCGGGGAGCTGTTTTTT
TRBV28	many	TRBJ2-3	TRBD2	CASSSDREGLTDTQYF	TGTGCCAGCAGTTCAGACCGGGAGGGCCTCACAGATACGCAGTATTTT
TRBV29-1	many	TRBJ2-3	NA	CSATASLVKYVWGTDTQYF	TGCAGCGCTACCGCTTCCTTAGTTAAATACGTCTGGGGCACAGATACGCAGTATTTT
TRBV27	few	TRBJ2-6	NA	CASSLEPATKAGANVLTF	TGTGCCAGCAGTTTAGAACCTGCTACAAAGGCCGGGGCCAACGTCCTGACTTTC
TRBV7-9	many	TRBJ1-1	NA	CASSLRGDEAFF	TGTGCCAGCAGCTTACGTGGGGATGAAGCTTTCTTT
TRBV5-1	many	TRBJ2-1	TRBD1	CASSLGDRVVEQFF	TGCGCCAGCAGCTTGGGGGACAGGGTGGTTGAGCAGTTCTTC
TRBV18	few	TRBJ2-5	NA	CASSPGPGGREGSNLQETQYF	TGTGCCAGCTCACCAGGGCCGGGGGGCCGAGAAGGTAGTAACCTCCAAGAGACCCAGTACTTC
TRBV2	many	TRBJ2-1	TRBD2	CASSGRGGPDEQFF	TGTGCCAGCAGTGGGCGGGGGGGCCCCGATGAGCAGTTCTTC